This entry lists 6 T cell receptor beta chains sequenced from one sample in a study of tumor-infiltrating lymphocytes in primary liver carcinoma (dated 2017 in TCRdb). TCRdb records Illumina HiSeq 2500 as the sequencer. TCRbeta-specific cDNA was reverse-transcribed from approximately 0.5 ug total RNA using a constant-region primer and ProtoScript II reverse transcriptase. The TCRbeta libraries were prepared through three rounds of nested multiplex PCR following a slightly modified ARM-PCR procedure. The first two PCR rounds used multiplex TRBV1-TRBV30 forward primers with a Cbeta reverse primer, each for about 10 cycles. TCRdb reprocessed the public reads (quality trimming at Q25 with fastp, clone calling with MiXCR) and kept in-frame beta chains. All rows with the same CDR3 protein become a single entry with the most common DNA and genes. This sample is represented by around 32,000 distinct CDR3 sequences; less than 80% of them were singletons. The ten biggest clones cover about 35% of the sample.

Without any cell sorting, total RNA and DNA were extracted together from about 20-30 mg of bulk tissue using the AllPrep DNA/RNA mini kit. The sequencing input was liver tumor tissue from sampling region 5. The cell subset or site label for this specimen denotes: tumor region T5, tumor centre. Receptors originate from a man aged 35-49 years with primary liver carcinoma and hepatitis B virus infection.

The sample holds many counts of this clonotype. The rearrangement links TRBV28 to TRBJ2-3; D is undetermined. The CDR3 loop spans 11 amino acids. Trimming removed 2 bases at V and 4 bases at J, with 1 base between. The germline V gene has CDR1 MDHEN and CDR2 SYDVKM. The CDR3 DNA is TGTGCCAGCAGTTTAGCAGATACGCAGTATTTT. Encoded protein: CASSLADTQYF.

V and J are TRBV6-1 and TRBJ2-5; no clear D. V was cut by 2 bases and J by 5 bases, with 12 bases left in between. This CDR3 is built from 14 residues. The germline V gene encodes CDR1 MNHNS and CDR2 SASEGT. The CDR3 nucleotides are TGTGCCAGCAGTGAATATGGTGACGGTGAGACCCAGTACTTC. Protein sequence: CASSEYGDGETQYF.

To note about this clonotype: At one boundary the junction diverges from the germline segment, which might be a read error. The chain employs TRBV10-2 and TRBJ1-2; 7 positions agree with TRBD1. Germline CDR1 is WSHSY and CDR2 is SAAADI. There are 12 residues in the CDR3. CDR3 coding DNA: TGCGCCTGCACCGGGACAGCTTATGGCTACACTTTC. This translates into CACTGTAYGYTF.

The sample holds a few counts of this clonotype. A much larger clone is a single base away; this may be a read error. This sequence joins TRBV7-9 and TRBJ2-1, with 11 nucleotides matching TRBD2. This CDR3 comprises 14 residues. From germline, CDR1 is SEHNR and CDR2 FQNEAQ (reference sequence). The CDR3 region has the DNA TGTGCCAGCAGCGGTACTAGCGGGAGTAATGAGCAGTCCTTC. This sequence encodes CASSGTSGSNEQSF.

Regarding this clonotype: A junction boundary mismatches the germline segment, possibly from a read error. As DNA, the CDR3 is TGTGTCAGCAGCCAAGGTGGCTTGGTGGGCGAGCAGTACTTC. Translated: CVSSQGGLVGEQYF. The J gene is TRBJ2-7, the V gene TRBV4-2; D is ambiguous. Germline V gene lookup returns CDR1 LGHNA and CDR2 YNFKEQ. This CDR3 region has 14 residues.

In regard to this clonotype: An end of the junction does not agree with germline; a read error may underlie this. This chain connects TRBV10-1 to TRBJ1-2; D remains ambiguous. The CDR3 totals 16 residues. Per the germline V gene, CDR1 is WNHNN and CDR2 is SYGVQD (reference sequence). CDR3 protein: CPSSEMVEHSSYGYTF. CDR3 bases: TGCCCCAGCAGCGAGATGGTGGAGCATAGCAGCTATGGCTACACCTTC.